These T cell receptor beta chains were read from a single sample in a study of blood T cell repertoires in COVID-19. Clones were read by immunoSEQ multiplex PCR, and TCRdb kept only the in-frame ones, dropping some. The sample includes around 160,000 clones, roughly 90% of them seen just once. Sequenced material: peripheral blood. These receptors were obtained from a human donor in a cohort sampled during active COVID-19. Both conserved end residues are part of each CDR3. D genes are given only for firm matches. Rows give clone size only sometimes, using once, few, many, or a class for an expanded clone.

size: NA; J: TRBJ1-1; V: TRBV28; length: 14; D: NA; DNA: TGTGCCAGCAGTGAGGGCAGTTCGAACACTGAAGCTTTCTTT; CDR3: CASSEGSSNTEAFF
size: NA; J: TRBJ2-7; V: TRBV10-2; length: 13; D: NA; DNA: TGCGCCAGCAGTGACCCGACAACCTACGAGCAGTACTTC; CDR3: CASSDPTTYEQYF
size: NA; J: TRBJ2-2; V: TRBV21-1; length: 13; D: NA; DNA: TGTGCCAGCAGCAAAGAGCGGGACGGGGAGCTGTTTTTT; CDR3: CASSKERDGELFF
size: NA; J: TRBJ2-1; V: TRBV18; length: 13; D: NA; DNA: TGTGCCAGCTCTCCAGAACTTGACAATGAGCAGTTCTTC; CDR3: CASSPELDNEQFF
size: NA; J: TRBJ1-1; V: TRBV14; length: 16; D: NA; DNA: TGTGCCAGCAGCCAAGACCGGAGATTAATGAACACTGAAGCTTTCTTT; CDR3: CASSQDRRLMNTEAFF
size: once; J: TRBJ2-3; V: TRBV7-9; length: 14; D: NA; DNA: TGTGCCAGCAGCCACCGCGGTAGACGCGATACGCAGTATTTT; CDR3: CASSHRGRRDTQYF
size: NA; J: TRBJ1-2; V: TRBV7-9; length: 14; D: NA; DNA: TGTGCCAGCAGCGACCTCCCGGAGAGCTATGGCTACACCTTC; CDR3: CASSDLPESYGYTF
size: few; J: TRBJ2-3; V: TRBV7-9; length: 15; D: TRBD1; DNA: TGTGCCAGCAGCTGGGGACAGGGGGACGGAGATACGCAGTATTTT; CDR3: CASSWGQGDGDTQYF
size: once; J: TRBJ1-5; V: TRBV7-2; length: 13; D: NA; DNA: TGTGCCAGCAGCTTAGTGACATCCAGTCCCCAACATTTT; CDR3: CASSLVTSSPQHF
size: NA; J: TRBJ1-2; V: TRBV19; length: 17; D: NA; DNA: TGTGCCAGTAGTCCTCCCCCCCGAGTGGGGGGTATCTATGGCTACACCTTC; CDR3: CASSPPPRVGGIYGYTF
size: NA; J: TRBJ2-1; V: TRBV6-5; length: 15; D: TRBD1; DNA: TGTGCCAGCAGTAATGACAGGGTTCCCTACAATGAGCAGTTCTTC; CDR3: CASSNDRVPYNEQFF
size: NA; J: TRBJ2-7; V: TRBV5-6; length: 11; D: NA; DNA: TGTGCCAGCAGCGGGGCGGTCGAGCAGTACTTC; CDR3: CASSGAVEQYF
size: NA; J: TRBJ2-1; V: TRBV6-1; length: 16; D: TRBD2; DNA: TGTGCCAGCAGTGAAGTTACTAGCGGGTTCTACAATGAGCAGTTCTTC; CDR3: CASSEVTSGFYNEQFF
size: few; J: TRBJ2-7; V: TRBV5-4; length: 14; D: NA; DNA: TGTGCCAGCAGCCCTGGACTTAACTCCTACGAGCAGTACTTC; CDR3: CASSPGLNSYEQYF
size: NA; J: TRBJ2-7; V: TRBV19; length: 14; D: NA; DNA: TGTGCCAGTAGTCGAGGAGGAGGGACCTACGAGCAGTACTTC; CDR3: CASSRGGGTYEQYF
size: NA; J: TRBJ1-1; V: TRBV6-1; length: 17; D: TRBD1; DNA: TGTGCCAGCAGTGATCACAGGGGATCCCTCCCTAACACTGAAGCTTTCTTT; CDR3: CASSDHRGSLPNTEAFF
size: NA; J: TRBJ1-2; V: TRBV7-9; length: 12; D: NA; DNA: TGTGCCAGCAGCTTCCCTCTGTATGGCTACACCTTC; CDR3: CASSFPLYGYTF
size: NA; J: TRBJ2-7; V: TRBV19; length: 14; D: TRBD2; DNA: TGTGCCAGTAGTATAGGGGGGGGAGTCTACGAGCAGTACTTC; CDR3: CASSIGGGVYEQYF